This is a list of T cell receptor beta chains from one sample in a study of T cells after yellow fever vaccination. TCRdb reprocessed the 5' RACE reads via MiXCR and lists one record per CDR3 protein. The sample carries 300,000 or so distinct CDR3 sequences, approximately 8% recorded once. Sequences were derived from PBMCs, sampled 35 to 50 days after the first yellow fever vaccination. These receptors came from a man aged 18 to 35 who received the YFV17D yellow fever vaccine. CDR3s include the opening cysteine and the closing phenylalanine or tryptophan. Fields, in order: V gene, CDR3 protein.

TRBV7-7 CASSLSRAGQETQYF
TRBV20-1 CSAARSDDEQFF
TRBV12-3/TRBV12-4 CASSLTSLDSPLHF
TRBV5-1 CASSSGVSETQYF
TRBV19 CASSTRTENEKLFF
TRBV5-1 CASSLVGAGSISPLHF
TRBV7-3 CASSGQFGELFF
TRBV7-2 CASSRDRLDTQYF
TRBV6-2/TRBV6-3 CASSPPLAGIPTLYNEQFF
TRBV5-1 CASSFHSGGGQETQYF
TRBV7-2 CASSPDRVWGNYGYTF
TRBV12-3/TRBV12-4 CASSLDGRVYETQYF
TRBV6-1 CAAADRQLTEAFF
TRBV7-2 CASSLEPAGGTNTQYF
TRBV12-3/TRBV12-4 CASSLLGQLNGETQYF
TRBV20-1 CSARSLAGGLGQFF
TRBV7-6 CASSSNARTLPRGSQYF
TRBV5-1 CASSLASAGIQETQYF
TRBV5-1 CASSLVGVVTDTQYF
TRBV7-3 CASSLTSGRTDTQYF
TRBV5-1 CASSLEAGANVLTF
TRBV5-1 CASFIAPGTSGGIQYF
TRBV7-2 CASSFGTGGGNTIYF